This entry describes one T cell receptor beta chain. The CDR3 spans 14 residues. Trimming removed 9 bases from V and 8 bases from J; junction bases left unmatched: 10. Germline V gene data show CDR1 as KGHDR and CDR2 as SFDVKD. This sample was included in a study of T cells after yellow fever vaccination. One entry per CDR3 protein, called by TCRdb with MiXCR from the 5' RACE reads. The sample holds 500,000 to 700,000 distinct CDR3 sequences, about a fifth seen once. The chain has TRBV24-1 and TRBJ2-1; TRBD1 matches 9 bases. The sequence was obtained from a man between 25 and 39 years old who received the YFV17D yellow fever vaccine. This specimen was PBMCs, taken 15 days after the yellow fever booster vaccination. The CDR3 DNA reads as TGTGCCACCTCCCCCGGGACAGGGTTCGATGAGCAGTTCTTC. Protein: CATSPGTGFDEQFF.